This TCR beta chain was identified in a study of shared clonotypes between healthy human individuals. Ten immunoSEQ deep assay plates were used by the authors to sequence unsorted PBMC DNA. Source study methods: ImmunoSEQ junction-only sequences lacked quality scores, so their filtering differed. TCRdb keeps only in-frame clones here, not all; method: immunoSEQ multiplex PCR. V and J calls plus clone size are reproduced from that table; the DNA served to infer D and trimming. The sample has about half a million clones, over 75% seen once; the top ten hold roughly 13%. The CDR3 has 15 residues. V trimming: 2 bases; J trimming: 1 base; junction bases outside the gene matches: 4. CDR1 and CDR2 from the germline V gene are MDHEN and SYDVKM.

The chain joins TRBV28 to TRBJ2-7; 8 bases agree with TRBD1. The sample was PBMCs. The TCR originated in a woman between 35 and 50 years old in good health. Some clones in this sample may be carry-over from other donors' samples. In DNA, the CDR3 is TGTGCCAGCAGTTTAGGGCAGGGGGCTTCCTACGAGCAGTACTTC. Its protein is CASSLGQGASYEQYF.